One sample yielded the 28 T cell receptor beta chains listed below, sequenced in a study of T cells in Graves' hyperthyroidism and ophthalmopathy. Template material for amplifying TCR beta CDR3 regions consisted of RNA transcripts. An initial round of RT-PCR targeting the TCR CDR3 relied on the HTBI primer set. TCRdb independently ran MiXCR on the multiplex PCR reads; one entry per CDR3 protein. The sample carries some 250,000 distinct CDR3 sequences, about 15% recorded once. Material for sequencing was blood. These receptors were collected from a middle-aged woman with Graves' hyperthyroidism that later progressed to Graves' ophthalmopathy.

The genes are TRBV7-9 and TRBJ2-6; 7 bases fit TRBD1. The CDR3 runs to 20 residues. With V trimmed by 0 bases and J by 0 bases, 11 bases remained unmatched. Looked up from germline, CDR1 is SEHNR and CDR2 is FQNEAQ (reference sequence). The CDR3 loop is CASSLATDREWDSGANVLTF. CDR3 nucleotide sequence: TGTGCCAGCAGCTTAGCCACAGACAGGGAGTGGGACTCTGGGGCCAACGTCCTGACTTTC. Using reference TRBV7-9 and TRBJ2-6 for the parts outside the CDR3, the full variable domain is DTGVSQNPRHKITKRGQNVTFRCDPISEHNRLYWYRQTLGQGPEFLTYFQNEAQLEKSRLLSDRFSAERPKGSFSTLEIQRTEQGDSAMYLCASSLATDREWDSGANVLTFGAGSRLTVL.

In its sample, this clonotype was seen many times. The chain couples TRBV5-6 to TRBJ2-5; 11 bases line up with TRBD2. V shed 6 bases and J 3 bases; nucleotides not matched to a gene: 4. The germline V gene encodes CDR1 SGHDT and CDR2 YYEEEE. This CDR3 has 14 amino acids. In DNA, the CDR3 is TGTGCCAGCAATCGGGGACTAGCGGAAGAGACCCAGTACTTC. Its protein is CASNRGLAEETQYF.

This clonotype was picked up many times. V usage is TRBV10-3 and J usage is TRBJ2-5; D ambiguous. Germline V gene sequence: CDR1 ENHRY, CDR2 SYGVKD. V was trimmed by 3 bases and J by 4 bases, leaving 12 bases between them. The CDR3 loop spans 14 amino acids. The DNA for the CDR3 is TGTGCCATCAGTGAACGGGCGGTCGGAGAGACCCAGTACTTC. Translating gives CAISERAVGETQYF.

This clonotype was detected ten times or more. The chain joins TRBV10-3 to TRBJ1-2, with 12 bases lining up with TRBD1. In germline, CDR1 is ENHRY, CDR2 SYGVKD. Trimming removed 7 bases from V and 3 bases from J; junction bases left unmatched: 6. CDR3 size: 15 residues. CDR3 sequence: CAITGTGGLDYGYTF. As DNA, the CDR3 is TGTGCCATCACCGGGACAGGGGGCCTTGACTATGGCTACACCTTC.

This clonotype was picked up many times. The DNA is omitted, as the CDR3 cannot be located on it reliably, and the CDR3 follows TCRdb's listing. The rearrangement links TRBV28 to TRBJ2-1; the D call in the table, TRBD2, was not verified against the DNA. Germline assignment: CDR1 MDHEN and CDR2 SYDVKM. Ends included, the CDR3 has 19 residues. CDR3 sequence: CASSTSGLAGGRSYNEQFF.

This clonotype was detected many times. The rearrangement links TRBV7-9 to TRBJ2-7; no reliable D call. V shed 3 bases and J shed 1 base, with 10 bases lying between them. Germline V gene lookup returns CDR1 SEHNR and CDR2 FQNEAQ (reference sequence). The CDR3 consists of 14 residues. CDR3 residues: CASSFSRVSYEQYF. In DNA, the CDR3 is TGTGCCAGCAGCTTCTCAAGGGTGTCCTACGAGCAGTACTTC.

This clonotype was seen at least ten times. V is TRBV2 and J is TRBJ2-6, with D hard to call. CDR3 size: 17 residues. Germline-derived CDR1 and CDR2 are SNHLY and FYNNEI. V shed 6 bases and J shed 0 bases, with 15 bases lying between them. The CDR3 spells CASRKGFPLSGANVLTF. Written as DNA, the CDR3 is TGTGCCAGCAGAAAGGGATTCCCCCTCTCTGGGGCCAACGTCCTGACTTTC.

This clonotype was observed at least ten times. The rearrangement joins TRBV13 to TRBJ2-2, with D uncertain. CDR1 is PRHDT and CDR2 is FYEKMQ in the germline V gene (reference sequence). The V and J ends lost 4 bases and 7 bases respectively, with 7 bases between them. CDR3 length: 12 amino acids. In DNA form, the CDR3 reads TGTGCCAGCAGCTCAACCCTCGGGGAGCTGTTTTTT. Amino acids: CASSSTLGELFF.

The rearrangement joins TRBV11-1 to TRBJ1-2; unclear D gene. V lost 5 bases, J lost 4 bases, and 11 bases lay in between. The V gene's germline CDR1 is SGHAT and CDR2 FQDESV (reference sequence). This CDR3 is 13 amino acids long. The CDR3 spells CASSPMGAYGYTF. The CDR3 coding sequence is TGTGCCAGCAGCCCGATGGGAGCCTATGGCTACACCTTC.

CDR3 DNA: TGTGCCAGCAGCCAGAGCGGGAGGGACAATGAGCAGTTCTTC. Translating gives CASSQSGRDNEQFF. The chain uses TRBV4-2 and TRBJ2-1, with 10 positions matching TRBD2. Germline loops: CDR1 LGHNA, CDR2 YNFKEQ. The CDR3 covers 14 residues. J gave up 5 bases and V 3 bases, and 1 base lay outside the gene matches.

Regarding this clonotype: One end of the junction varies from germline; a read error may be responsible. This chain links TRBV3-1 with TRBJ1-2; D not resolved. This CDR3 is built from 17 residues. Germline values: CDR1 LGHDT, CDR2 YNNKEL (reference sequence). The CDR3 sequence is CASSQDIGPGRNYGYTF. As DNA, the CDR3 is TGTGCCAGCAGCCAAGATATTGGTCCGGGCAGAAACTACGGCTACACCTTC.

V usage is TRBV6-4 and J usage is TRBJ2-1, with D hard to call. CDR3 size: 12 residues. Germline V gene sequence: CDR1 MRHNA, CDR2 SNTAGT. V gave up 1 base and J gave up 9 bases, with 7 bases separating them. CDR3 DNA sequence: TGTGCCAGCAGTGACTTAATGGGTGAGCAGTTCTTC. This sequence encodes CASSDLMGEQFF.

This clonotype was seen repeatedly, ten times or more. The V call is TRBV7-9, the J call TRBJ2-7; no firm D call. V lost 7 bases and J 2 bases, leaving 18 bases between the germline ends. The CDR3 is 15 amino acids. In germline, CDR1 is SEHNR, CDR2 FQNEAQ (reference sequence). The CDR3 sequence: CASISGFWAPYEQYF. In DNA, the CDR3 is TGTGCCAGCATCTCGGGTTTTTGGGCACCCTACGAGCAGTACTTC. The variable domain in full, with the rest retrieved from reference TRBV7-9 and TRBJ2-7, is DTGVSQNPRHKITKRGQNVTFRCDPISEHNRLYWYRQTLGQGPEFLTYFQNEAQLEKSRLLSDRFSAERPKGSFSTLEIQRTEQGDSAMYLCASISGFWAPYEQYFGPGTRLTVT.

In this sample, this clonotype turned up many times. The rearrangement links TRBV7-9 to TRBJ2-5, with D unresolved. The length of the CDR3 is 17 residues. Trimming pared 1 base from V and 1 base from J, leaving 16 bases between. The germline gives CDR1 SEHNR, CDR2 FQNEAQ (reference sequence). Written as DNA, the CDR3 is TGTGCCAGCAGCTTAGGAGTGTTAGGGTCTACCCAAGAGACCCAGTACTTC. It codes for CASSLGVLGSTQETQYF.

This clonotype was seen at least ten times. This sequence joins TRBV20-1 and TRBJ2-7; D is uncertain. This CDR3 is 13 amino acids long. Germline CDR1 is DFQATT and CDR2 is SNEGSKA (reference sequence). The V end was cut by 3 bases, the J end by 2 bases, with 11 bases between. The CDR3 DNA reads TGCAGTGCTAGGACTGGATCCGCCTACGAGCAGTACTTC. Translation: CSARTGSAYEQYF.

This clonotype was observed at least ten times. The chain carries TRBV28 and TRBJ1-1; 7 bases align to TRBD1. The trim removed 3 bases at V and 1 base at J, leaving 5 bases unmatched. CDR1 is MDHEN, CDR2 SYDVKM, per germline. The CDR3 spans 15 residues. The DNA for the CDR3 is TGTGCCAGCAGTTTTCCGGGACAGCAGAACACTGAAGCTTTCTTT. Translated, it gives CASSFPGQQNTEAFF.

The rearrangement links TRBV9 to TRBJ2-1; 11 bases align to TRBD2. Looked up from germline, CDR1 is SGDLS and CDR2 is YYNGEE. The CDR3 runs 17 residues. V lost 4 bases, J lost 3 bases, and 9 bases stayed unmatched. The CDR3 coding sequence is TGTGCCAGCAGCCCTCCCCGGACTAGCGGGCTCTACAATGAGCAGTTCTTC. Its translation: CASSPPRTSGLYNEQFF.

Many counts were recorded for this clonotype. CDR3 amino acids: CASSYDSFPQYF. The CDR3, as DNA: TGTGCCAGCAGCTACGACAGTTTTCCCCAGTATTTT. The rearrangement uses TRBV5-5 and TRBJ2-3; D possibly corresponds to TRBD1 (5 bases). Trimming pared 3 bases from V and 12 bases from J, leaving 14 bases between. CDR3 size: 12 residues. Germline-derived CDR1 and CDR2 are SGHKS and YYEKEE (reference sequence).

The sample holds a few counts of this clonotype. The chain couples TRBV4-1 to TRBJ1-1; D gene ambiguous. The germline V gene encodes CDR1 MGHRA and CDR2 YSYEKL. V lost 0 bases and J lost 3, with 8 bases in between. CDR3 length: 14 residues. CDR3 amino acids: CASSQDPADTEAFF. DNA for the CDR3: TGCGCCAGCAGCCAAGATCCGGCAGACACTGAAGCTTTCTTT.

This clonotype was detected ten times or more. This chain joins TRBV12-3 or TRBV12-4 and TRBJ2-3; D is unresolved. The CDR3 consists of 12 residues. Trimming pared 3 bases from V and 1 base from J, leaving 2 bases between. The CDR3 DNA sequence: TGTGCCAGCAGTTTTCGCACAGATACGCAGTATTTT. This translates into CASSFRTDTQYF.

A few counts support this clonotype. This chain connects TRBV4-2 to TRBJ2-7; tentatively, D is TRBD2 (5 bases). The CDR3 is 14 residues long. V was cut by 0 bases and J by 1 base, with 7 bases left in between. The germline V gene encodes CDR1 LGHNA and CDR2 YNFKEQ. The CDR3 loop is CASSQELVSYEQYF. The CDR3 DNA follows: TGTGCCAGCAGCCAAGAACTAGTATCCTACGAGCAGTACTTC.

This clonotype was picked up a small number of times. V and J are TRBV9 and TRBJ2-7, with 11 bases matching TRBD2. Germline V CDR1 and CDR2: SGDLS, YYNGEE. V lost 0 bases to trimming and J lost 4 bases; unmatched junction nucleotides: 6. This CDR3 has 16 amino acids. The CDR3 coding sequence is TGTGCCAGCAGCGTAGGCCTAGCGGGAGGATCGTACGAGCAGTACTTC. It translates to CASSVGLAGGSYEQYF.

This clonotype was detected ten times or more. This chain connects TRBV15 to TRBJ1-5, with 7 bases that match TRBD1. J gave up 2 bases and V 8 bases, and 12 bases lay outside the gene matches. Germline-derived CDR1 and CDR2 are LNHNV and YYDKDF (reference sequence). This CDR3 region has 16 residues. CDR3: CATAEGDRVRNQPQHF. The CDR3 nucleotides are TGTGCCACCGCAGAGGGCGACAGGGTCCGCAATCAGCCCCAGCATTTT.

There are a few counts of this clonotype. A much larger clone is a single base away; this may be a read error. The rearrangement joins TRBV29-1 to TRBJ2-3; TRBD1 matches at 9 bases. The CDR3 runs 14 residues. Germline V gene data show CDR1 as SQVTM and CDR2 as ANQGSEA. CDR3 DNA: TGCAACGTCCCCGGGACAGGGCACACAGATACGCAGTATTTT. Translating it yields CNVPGTGHTDTQYF.

Ten or more counts support this clonotype. The genes are TRBV6-4 and TRBJ2-3, with D unresolved. Germline V gene sequence: CDR1 MRHNA, CDR2 SNTAGT. The CDR3 sequence is 13 residues long. Trimming shortened V by 4 bases and J by 2 bases, and 7 bases separated the two germline ends. The CDR3 sequence is CASSASNTDTQYF. In nucleotides, the CDR3 is TGTGCCAGCAGTGCCTCTAACACAGATACGCAGTATTTT.

This clonotype was detected many times. This chain uses TRBV7-7 with TRBJ2-5, with 8 bases fitting TRBD2. The CDR3 totals 11 residues. Germline CDR1 reads SSHAT; CDR2 reads FNYEAQ (reference sequence). The CDR3 sequence: CATGRGETQYF. Written as DNA, the CDR3 is TGTGCTACCGGGAGGGGAGAGACCCAGTACTTC.

This clonotype was observed a handful of times. In nucleotides, the CDR3 is TGTGCCAGCAGCTTGGCTCTAGCGGGAGGAACAGATACGCAGTATTTT. Residues: CASSLALAGGTDTQYF. The genes are TRBV5-4 and TRBJ2-3, with TRBD2 matching over 11 bases. This CDR3 region has 16 residues. Losses at the gene ends were 0 bases for V and 3 bases for J; bases not matched to a gene: 3. The V gene's germline CDR1 is SGHNT and CDR2 YYREEE (reference sequence).

This clonotype was seen at least ten times. J is TRBJ1-1 and V is TRBV19; weak D call: TRBD1 (6 bases). The V gene's germline CDR1 is LNHDA and CDR2 SQIVND (reference sequence). Trimming shortened V by 3 bases and J by 0 bases, and 11 bases separated the two germline ends. The CDR3 is 15 residues long. CDR3 bases: TGTGCCAGTAGTATTGGACAGAAATTGAACACTGAAGCTTTCTTT. This encodes CASSIGQKLNTEAFF.